Listed below are T cell receptor beta chains from one sample, sequenced in a study of T cell repertoires in cytomegalovirus infection. TCRdb re-called the reads through MiXCR, storing one row per CDR3 protein. The sample shows 250,000 to 300,000 distinct CDR3 sequences, 20% to 30% of them seen only once. The sequenced sample consisted of PBMCs. These receptors came from a human donor in good health (CMV status not recorded). Some clones in this sample may be carry-over from other donors' samples. Both conserved end residues are part of each CDR3. A row's size may be missing; if present it is once, few, many or a size class.

v_call	j_call	clone_size	cdr3_aa
TRBV12-3/TRBV12-4	TRBJ1-5	NA	CATSSSNQPQHF
TRBV24-1	TRBJ2-1	NA	CATSDFLSSGYNEQFF
TRBV12-3/TRBV12-4	TRBJ1-2	few	CASSLGTGGNYGYTF
TRBV29-1	TRBJ1-3	NA	CSVDSGVGNTIYF
TRBV7-8	TRBJ1-6	many	CASSLYRDSYNSPLHF
TRBV11-2	TRBJ1-6	NA	CASSFWGGNSPLHF
TRBV30	TRBJ1-1	few	CAWGSLRGTEAFF
TRBV6-1	TRBJ2-1	few	CASRDRDINEQFF
TRBV20-1	TRBJ2-5	few	CSARSPGGLRETQYF
TRBV14	TRBJ2-1	NA	CASSQTGTSLNEQFF
TRBV7-2	TRBJ2-2	NA	CASSISLAGGYTGELFF
TRBV6-2/TRBV6-3	TRBJ2-4	many	CASTASGGGNIQYF
TRBV7-9	TRBJ1-1	many	CASSRPAPNTEAFF
TRBV7-8	TRBJ1-1	many	CASSSRRVGGDTEAFF
TRBV29-1	TRBJ2-5	NA	CSVGNDRGETQYF
TRBV5-1	TRBJ2-1	NA	CASSLELPSYNEQFF
TRBV7-7	TRBJ2-5	few	CASSLAGTSASETQYF
TRBV7-2	TRBJ1-2	many	CASSFMRGGNGYTF
TRBV5-1	TRBJ2-1	few	CASSLRLAGGGEQFF
TRBV29-1	TRBJ2-1	NA	CSTGGLAGRYNEQFF
TRBV7-2	TRBJ1-3	many	CASSSGLSGNTIYF
TRBV7-2	TRBJ2-7	few	CASSSLRLAGGKNGALYEQYF
TRBV29-1	TRBJ2-5	NA	CSVNRLGGKETQYF
TRBV29-1	TRBJ2-1	NA	CSVEGWNEQFF
TRBV7-2	TRBJ2-3	many	CASSLDLPGRDTQYF
TRBV7-2	TRBJ2-7	many	CASSLGPLTSGSREQYF
TRBV6-1	TRBJ2-4	few	CSSLGAVENIQYF
TRBV25-1	TRBJ2-7	many	CASSEYRDRGLSYEQYF
TRBV7-2	TRBJ1-1	few	CASSLVYTEAFF